This T cell receptor (beta chain) was observed in a study of blood T cell repertoires in COVID-19. The data were produced by immunoSEQ multiplex PCR, yet TCRdb's version contains in-frame clones alone and is incomplete. Of about 98,000 clones listed, about 85% were seen once; the top ten hold 4% to 5.5%. This CDR3 comprises 14 residues. Germline CDR1 reads MNHEY; CDR2 reads SVGAGI. The V and J ends lost 7 bases and 5 bases, in that order; junction bases with no gene match: 9. Sequenced input: peripheral blood. The rearrangement uses TRBV6-5 and TRBJ1-1, with 8 nucleotides matching TRBD1. The receptor comes from a man between 65 and 85 years old with acute or convalescent COVID-19. This chain's CDR3 is CASILGQGITEAFF. CDR3 coding DNA: TGTGCCAGCATCCTTGGACAGGGCATAACTGAAGCTTTCTTT.